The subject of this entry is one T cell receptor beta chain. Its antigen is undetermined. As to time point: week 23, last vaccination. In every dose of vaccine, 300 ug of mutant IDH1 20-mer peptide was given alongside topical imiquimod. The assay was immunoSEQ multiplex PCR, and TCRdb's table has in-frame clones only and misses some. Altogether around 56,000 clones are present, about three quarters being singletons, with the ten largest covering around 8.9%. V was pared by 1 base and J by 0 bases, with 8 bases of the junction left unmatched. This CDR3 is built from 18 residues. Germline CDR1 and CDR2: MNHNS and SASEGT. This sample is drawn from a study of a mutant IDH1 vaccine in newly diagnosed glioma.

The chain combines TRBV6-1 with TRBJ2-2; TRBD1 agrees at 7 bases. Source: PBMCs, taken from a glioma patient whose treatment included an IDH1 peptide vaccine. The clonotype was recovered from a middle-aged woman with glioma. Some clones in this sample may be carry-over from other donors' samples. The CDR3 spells CASSEVRQGTSNTGELFF. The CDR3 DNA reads TGTGCCAGCAGTGAAGTGCGACAGGGAACCTCGAACACCGGGGAGCTGTTTTTT.